The present TCR beta chain was sequenced within a study of shared clonotypes between healthy human individuals. The V and J ends lost 6 bases and 2 bases, in that order; junction bases with no gene match: 4. Germline assignment: CDR1 MRHNA and CDR2 SNTAGT. The CDR3 length is 15 residues. Produced via immunoSEQ multiplex PCR; TCRdb's table is partial and in-frame only. The sample contains around 700,000 clones, over 65% of which appear only once. Into CD45RA+ naive and CD45RA-negative memory subsets, the CD4+ cells were split. The clonotype originates from a young woman in good health. V is TRBV6-4 and J is TRBJ2-1, with 10 positions matching TRBD2. Sequencing was carried out using memory CD4+ T cells sorted from blood. Subset: CD45RA-negative fraction. CDR3 loop: CASSQTSGTYNEQFF. For the CDR3, the DNA is TGTGCCAGCAGCCAAACTAGCGGGACCTACAATGAGCAGTTCTTC.